The 19 T cell receptor beta chains in this list originate from one sample, sequenced in a study of shared clonotypes between healthy human individuals (dated by TCRdb to 2018 to 2021). The protocol used for the library was the immunoSEQ multiplex PCR assay. Not all clones reach the TCRdb copy of this immuneACCESS table, which keeps in-frame sequences only. Checked studies attribute under half of the gap to unresolved V genes and leave the rest unexplained. Present in this sample are about 490,000 clones, roughly four fifths of which were seen just once. 10% to 15% of the sample rests with the top ten. The sequenced sample consisted of PBMCs. These receptors originate from a woman in her forties in good health. Some clones in this sample may be carry-over from other donors' samples.

Notes on this clone: Other DNA sequences in this sample translate to the same CDR3. The chain is built from TRBV27 and TRBJ1-5; 10 bases align to TRBD1. Germline CDR1 MNHEY, CDR2 SMNVEV (reference sequence). V shed 3 bases and J 4 bases; nucleotides not matched to a gene: 0. The CDR3 contains 14 residues. The CDR3 nucleotides read TGTGCCAGCAGTTTGGACAGGGGGAATCAGCCCCAGCATTTT. Residues: CASSLDRGNQPQHF.

This chain links TRBV2 with TRBJ2-1; the match to TRBD2 covers 10 bases. After removal of 8 bases from V and 5 bases from J, the junction contained 3 bases not matched to a gene. This CDR3 has 13 residues. Germline assignment: CDR1 SNHLY and CDR2 FYNNEI. The CDR3 sequence is CASSSGRHNEQFF. In DNA, the CDR3 is TGTGCCAGCTCTAGCGGGAGACACAATGAGCAGTTCTTC.

This clone was seen only a few times. This chain links TRBV5-1 with TRBJ1-1; D remains unclear. This CDR3 comprises 13 residues. V was cut by 0 bases and J by 9 bases, with 12 bases left in between. Germline V lookup: CDR1 SGHRS, CDR2 YFSETQ. CDR3 amino acids: CASSLAGVAKAFF. DNA of the CDR3: TGCGCCAGCAGCTTGGCCGGGGTGGCAAAAGCTTTCTTT.

The gene calls are TRBV25-1 and TRBJ2-2; D not resolved. The CDR3 contains 17 residues. V was cut by 3 bases and J by 3 bases, with 17 bases left in between. The germline V gene encodes CDR1 MGHDK and CDR2 SYGVNS. CDR3 amino acids: CASSDAGTLGDTGELFF. The CDR3 coding sequence is TGTGCCAGCAGTGATGCCGGCACCCTTGGGGACACCGGGGAGCTGTTTTTT.

The count of this clone is one. This chain uses TRBV2 with TRBJ2-1; TRBD2 aligns across 7 bases. This CDR3 is built from 13 residues. V shed 6 bases and J 5 bases; nucleotides not matched to a gene: 4. Germline CDR1 SNHLY, CDR2 FYNNEI. In DNA form, the CDR3 reads TGTGCCAGCAGCTCTAGCGGAAACAATGAGCAGTTCTTC. This gives the protein CASSSSGNNEQFF. Variable domain in full (rest from reference TRBV2 and TRBJ2-1): EPEVTQTPSHQVTQMGQEVILRCVPISNHLYFYWYRQILGQKVEFLVSFYNNEISEKSEIFDDQFSVERPDGSNFTLKIRSTKLEDSAMYFCASSSSGNNEQFFGPGTRLTVL.

This clone has more than one count but fewer than ten. The chain uses TRBV7-9 and TRBJ1-2, with D tentatively TRBD1 (5 bases). The CDR3 extends over 13 amino acids. V was cut by 9 bases and J by 3 bases, with 14 bases left in between. Germline values: CDR1 SEHNR, CDR2 FQNEAQ (reference sequence). CDR3 in DNA: TGTGCCAGTGCGGGGCAGGAGTACTATGGCTACACCTTC. This codes for CASAGQEYYGYTF.

The rearrangement uses TRBV29-1 and TRBJ2-7, with a possible D match to TRBD1 (6 bases). V shed 6 bases and J shed 0 bases, with 15 bases lying between them. This CDR3 region has 14 residues. In germline, CDR1 is SQVTM, CDR2 ANQGSEA. In nucleotides, the CDR3 is TGCAGCGTGGGGAACAGGGTATCCTCCTACGAGCAGTACTTC. It translates to CSVGNRVSSYEQYF.

The chain combines TRBV29-1 with TRBJ1-2; the D is unclear. The CDR3 runs to 14 residues. Trimming removed 4 bases from V and 2 bases from J, with 14 bases in between. Germline V gene data show CDR1 as SQVTM and CDR2 as ANQGSEA. This chain's CDR3 is CSVGLPDINYGYTF. The CDR3 DNA reads TGCAGCGTTGGGCTCCCAGATATCAACTATGGCTACACCTTC.

Only one count was recorded for this clone. The chain joins TRBV10-3 to TRBJ2-3; D might be TRBD1 (5 bases). Germline loops: CDR1 ENHRY, CDR2 SYGVKD. Deletions cut 7 bases from V and 4 bases from J, with 15 bases between. The CDR3 is 14 amino acids. For the CDR3, the DNA is TGTGCCATCACTCCAGGGCCGGGTGCAGATACGCAGTATTTT. Protein: CAITPGPGADTQYF.

Only one count was recorded for this clone. The chain recombines TRBV10-2 with TRBJ1-2, with TRBD1 matching over 7 bases. Germline V gene data show CDR1 as WSHSY and CDR2 as SAAADI. The length of the CDR3 is 13 residues. V shed 3 bases, J shed 6 bases, and the junction held 4 bases outside the gene matches. CDR3 nucleotide sequence: TGCGCCAGCAGTGATCCAGGGGGAGATGGCTACACCTTC. This sequence encodes CASSDPGGDGYTF.

The J gene is TRBJ2-7, the V gene TRBV28; D is unresolved. The CDR3 covers 14 residues. The V and J ends lost 3 bases and 2 bases respectively, with 11 bases between them. Germline CDR1 reads MDHEN; CDR2 reads SYDVKM. Here the CDR3 reads CASSLSDGPYEQYF. In DNA form, the CDR3 reads TGTGCCAGCAGTTTGTCTGACGGCCCCTACGAGCAGTACTTC.

This clone was found a few times. V is TRBV30 and J is TRBJ2-1; TRBD1 agrees at 9 bases. The CDR3 extends over 14 amino acids. Germline V CDR1 and CDR2: GTSNPN, SVGIG (reference sequence). The V and J ends lost 1 base and 8 bases, in that order; junction bases with no gene match: 6. In DNA, the CDR3 is TGTGCCTGGAGTGCCGGGACAGGGTGGCATGAGCAGTTCTTC. Its protein product is CAWSAGTGWHEQFF.

Ten or more counts support this clone. V is TRBV9 and J is TRBJ1-2; D may be TRBD1 (5 bases). Per germline, CDR1 SGDLS and CDR2 YYNGEE. The V and J ends lost 0 bases and 8 bases respectively, with 14 bases between them. The CDR3 spans 14 residues. In nucleotides, the CDR3 is TGTGCCAGCAGCGTAGATAGGGGTTCGAAGGGCTACACCTTC. It encodes CASSVDRGSKGYTF. The variable domain in full, completed from reference TRBV9 and TRBJ1-2, reads DSGVTQTPKHLITATGQRVTLRCSPRSGDLSVYWYQQSLDQGLQFLIQYYNGEERAKGNILERFSAQQFPDLHSELNLSSLELGDSALYFCASSVDRGSKGYTFGSGTRLTVV.

This chain connects TRBV2 to TRBJ2-1, with a possible D match to TRBD1 (5 bases). The length of the CDR3 is 14 residues. CDR1 is SNHLY and CDR2 is FYNNEI in the germline V gene. Trimming removed 9 bases at V and 2 bases at J, with 14 bases between. CDR3: CARGVEVAYNEQFF. The CDR3, as DNA: TGTGCCAGAGGGGTCGAGGTGGCCTACAATGAGCAGTTCTTC.

The chain employs TRBV19 and TRBJ2-2; 11 bases are shared with TRBD1. Germline CDR1 reads LNHDA; CDR2 reads SQIVND (reference sequence). J was trimmed by 3 bases and V by 5 bases; bases with no gene match: 5. The CDR3 has 16 residues. The CDR3 bases are TGTGCCAGTAGTTTGGGACAGGGGGTTTACACCGGGGAGCTGTTTTTT. Translating it yields CASSLGQGVYTGELFF.

CDR3 residues: CASSYRVSSSYNEQFF. CDR3 nucleotides: TGTGCCAGCAGTTACCGGGTTTCGAGCTCCTACAATGAGCAGTTCTTC. V usage is TRBV6-5 and J usage is TRBJ2-1; D not certain. V was shortened by 2 bases and J by 0 bases, with 11 bases between the two germline ends. The CDR3 is 16 residues long. The germline gives CDR1 MNHEY, CDR2 SVGAGI.

The chain is built from TRBV7-6 and TRBJ2-3, with D hard to call. Per the germline V gene, CDR1 is SGHVS and CDR2 is FNYEAQ. This CDR3 is 13 amino acids long. With 1 base removed from V and 4 bases from J, the gap between germline ends came to 6 bases. The CDR3 DNA is TGTGCCAGCAGCTTAGTTGATTCAGATACGCAGTATTTT. As protein: CASSLVDSDTQYF.

The chain carries TRBV29-1 and TRBJ2-2; weak D call: TRBD2 (6 bases). The CDR3 covers 13 residues. Trimming took 4 bases from V and 1 from J, leaving 7 bases between them. In germline, CDR1 is SQVTM, CDR2 ANQGSEA. The CDR3 region is CSVAEGNTGELFF. The CDR3 nucleotides are TGCAGCGTTGCGGAGGGGAACACCGGGGAGCTGTTTTTT.

The V call is TRBV7-8, the J call TRBJ1-5; TRBD1 matches 7 bases. There are 14 residues in the CDR3. Germline V gene lookup returns CDR1 SGHVS and CDR2 FQNEAQ. J gave up 7 bases and V 6 bases, and 9 bases lay outside the gene matches. CDR3 in amino acids: CASRSDREKQPQHF. As DNA, the CDR3 is TGTGCCAGCAGGTCAGACAGGGAAAAGCAGCCCCAGCATTTT.